Sequencing of this TCR beta chain was carried out in a study of T cell responses to AZD1222 COVID-19 vaccine. Some clones are missing from TCRdb's copy, which holds only in-frame ones; the method was immunoSEQ multiplex PCR. The sample lists roughly 120,000 clones; about 85% were seen once. The sequence came from an adult in good health. The sample here was peripheral blood, taken on day 0 of AZD1222 vaccination.

The CDR3 DNA reads TGTGCCAGCAGCTTTCTTATTCCTAGCGGGAGGGCCCCCGGGGAGCTGTTTTTT. Translating it yields CASSFLIPSGRAPGELFF. This chain uses TRBV5-5 with TRBJ2-2, with TRBD2 identical over 12 bases. From germline, CDR1 is SGHKS and CDR2 YYEKEE (reference sequence). V lost 2 bases and J lost 6; bases outside the gene matches: 11. The CDR3 covers 18 residues.